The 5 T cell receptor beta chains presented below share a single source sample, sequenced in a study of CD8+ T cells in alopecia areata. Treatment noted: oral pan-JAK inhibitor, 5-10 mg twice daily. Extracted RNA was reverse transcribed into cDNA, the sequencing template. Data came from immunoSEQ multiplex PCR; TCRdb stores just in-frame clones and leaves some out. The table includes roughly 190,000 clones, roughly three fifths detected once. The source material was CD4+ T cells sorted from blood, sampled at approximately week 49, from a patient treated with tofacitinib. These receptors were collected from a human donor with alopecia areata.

The CDR3 loop reads CASSPPLSNYGYTF. The CDR3, as DNA: TGTGCCAGCAGCCCCCCACTTTCTAACTATGGCTACACCTTC. The J gene is TRBJ1-2, the V gene TRBV7-9; D unresolved. V was shortened by 5 bases and J by 0 bases, with 10 bases between the two germline ends. The CDR3 runs to 14 residues. Germline values: CDR1 SEHNR, CDR2 FQNEAQ (reference sequence).

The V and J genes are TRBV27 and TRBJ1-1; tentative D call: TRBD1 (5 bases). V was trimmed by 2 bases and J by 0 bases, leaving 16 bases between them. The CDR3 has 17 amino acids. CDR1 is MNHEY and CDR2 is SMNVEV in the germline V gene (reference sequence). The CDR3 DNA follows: TGTGCCAGCAGTTTAATCCGACAGATGGGGATGAACACTGAAGCTTTCTTT. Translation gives CASSLIRQMGMNTEAFF.

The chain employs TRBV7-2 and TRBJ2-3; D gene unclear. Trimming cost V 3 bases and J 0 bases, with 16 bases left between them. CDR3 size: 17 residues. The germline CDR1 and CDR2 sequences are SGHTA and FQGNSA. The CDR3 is CASSFEPFRASTDTQYF. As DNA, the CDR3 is TGTGCCAGCAGCTTCGAACCATTTCGGGCTAGCACAGATACGCAGTATTTT.

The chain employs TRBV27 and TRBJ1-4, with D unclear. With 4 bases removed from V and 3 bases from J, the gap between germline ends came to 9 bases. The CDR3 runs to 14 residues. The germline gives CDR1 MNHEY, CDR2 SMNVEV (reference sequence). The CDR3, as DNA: TGTGCCAGCAGTTACGCCGGGGCTAATGAAAAACTGTTTTTT. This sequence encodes CASSYAGANEKLFF.

The CDR3 DNA is TGTGCCTGGAGTTCTTTTGACAGGGGGCTTGGCTACACCTTC. Its translation: CAWSSFDRGLGYTF. The chain has TRBV30 and TRBJ1-2, with 10 bases lining up with TRBD1. The germline gives CDR1 GTSNPN, CDR2 SVGIG (reference sequence). The CDR3 totals 14 residues. V shed 2 bases, J shed 7 bases, and the junction held 7 bases outside the gene matches.